Listed below are T cell receptor beta chains from one sample, sequenced in a study of blood T cell repertoires in COVID-19. Clones were read by immunoSEQ multiplex PCR, and TCRdb kept only the in-frame ones, dropping some. The profile covers under 300,000 clones, with approximately 82% appearing a single time and 15% taken by the ten largest. The sequenced sample was PBMCs or T cells enriched from blood (not recorded which). The source is a middle-aged man who had recovered from COVID-19. CDR3s include the opening cysteine and the closing phenylalanine or tryptophan. The D gene is left open where the match is weak. For some rows the clone size is stated as once, few or many, or as a class when expanded; others skip it.

CASSFYQEVSYNSPLHF	TGTGCCAGCAGCTTTTATCAGGAAGTCTCCTATAATTCACCCCTCCACTTT	TRBJ1-6	-	TRBV7-2	-
CATSAQNYGYTF	TGTGCCACCTCAGCACAGAACTATGGCTACACCTTC	TRBJ1-2	-	TRBV10-3	-
CASSLGGRANTGELFF	TGTGCCAGCAGCTTAGGCGGGAGGGCGAACACCGGGGAGCTGTTTTTT	TRBJ2-2	TRBD2	TRBV7-7	-
CATSTNLQGIAYEQYF	TGTGCCACCAGTACGAACCTACAGGGGATCGCCTACGAGCAGTACTTC	TRBJ2-7	TRBD1	TRBV15	once
CASSLPHRGIHEQYF	TGTGCCAGCAGCCTGCCGCACAGGGGTATCCACGAGCAGTACTTC	TRBJ2-7	TRBD1	TRBV7-2	-
CAWNRDSGHEQYF	TGTGCCTGGAACCGGGACAGTGGGCACGAGCAGTACTTC	TRBJ2-7	TRBD1	TRBV30	-
CASSPRGGWNTEAFF	TGTGCCAGCAGTCCCCGGGGGGGGTGGAACACTGAAGCTTTCTTT	TRBJ1-1	-	TRBV27	-
CASSRVAGLAGETQYF	TGTGCCAGCAGTAGGGTGGCGGGACTAGCGGGAGAGACCCAGTACTTC	TRBJ2-5	TRBD2	TRBV19	-
CASSESAVTLAGFDEQFF	TGCGCCAGCAGTGAGTCGGCGGTCACACTAGCGGGATTCGATGAGCAGTTCTTC	TRBJ2-1	TRBD2	TRBV10-2	-
CSVEGLESGSSYNEQFF	TGCAGCGTTGAGGGCCTAGAGAGCGGCAGCTCCTACAATGAGCAGTTCTTC	TRBJ2-1	-	TRBV29-1	-
CASSLDWSLGGGAGDTQYF	TGTGCCAGCAGCTTAGACTGGTCGCTGGGCGGGGGGGCAGGAGATACGCAGTATTTT	TRBJ2-3	TRBD2	TRBV11-3	-
CASSPGTRGGSEQFF	TGTGCCAGCAGCCCAGGGACTAGAGGGGGGAGTGAGCAGTTCTTC	TRBJ2-1	TRBD2	TRBV11-3	-
CATSRALDREWGYTF	TGTGCCACCAGCAGAGCCTTGGACAGGGAGTGGGGCTACACCTTC	TRBJ1-2	TRBD1	TRBV15	-
CASSLAGATNEKLFF	TGTGCCAGCAGCTTGGCAGGGGCAACTAATGAAAAACTGTTTTTT	TRBJ1-4	-	TRBV5-6	-
CASSDLGAENTEAFF	TGTGCCAGCAGTGATCTCGGAGCGGAGAACACTGAAGCTTTCTTT	TRBJ1-1	-	TRBV2	-
CASSGDRGYTEAFF	TGTGCCAGCAGTGGCGACAGGGGTTACACTGAAGCTTTCTTT	TRBJ1-1	TRBD1	TRBV25-1	-
CASSPASSGTNTGELFF	TGTGCCAGCTCACCCGCATCCAGCGGGACGAACACCGGGGAGCTGTTTTTT	TRBJ2-2	TRBD2	TRBV18	-
CASSLDSGNTEAFF	TGCGCCAGCAGCTTGGACTCCGGGAACACTGAAGCTTTCTTT	TRBJ1-1	-	TRBV5-1	-
CASSIRTSTDTQYF	TGTGCCAGCAGTATACGTACTAGCACAGATACGCAGTATTTT	TRBJ2-3	-	TRBV6-5	-
CASSLTGNYGYTF	TGTGCCAGCAGCCTGACAGGGAACTATGGCTACACCTTC	TRBJ1-2	TRBD1	TRBV6-5	-
CSVVPGEGTEAFF	TGCAGCGTTGTTCCAGGGGAGGGGACTGAAGCTTTCTTT	TRBJ1-1	-	TRBV29-1	-
CASKSTGGAGNTIYF	TGTGCCAGCAAAAGCACAGGGGGCGCGGGAAACACCATATATTTT	TRBJ1-3	TRBD1	TRBV28	many
CASKLKDQPGGYTF	TGTGCCAGCAAGCTTAAGGACCAACCGGGGGGCTACACCTTC	TRBJ1-2	-	TRBV21-1	-
CASSYPRGNTIYF	TGTGCCAGCAGTTATCCGAGAGGAAACACCATATATTTT	TRBJ1-3	-	TRBV6-2/TRBV6-3	-
CAWSKQGSGNTIYF	TGTGCCTGGAGTAAACAGGGTTCTGGAAACACCATATATTTT	TRBJ1-3	-	TRBV30	-
CASSQEGQLSYEQYF	TGCGCCAGCAGCCAAGAAGGACAGCTCTCCTACGAGCAGTACTTC	TRBJ2-7	-	TRBV4-1	-
CASSPIEKLFF	TGTGCCAGCAGCCCAATTGAAAAACTGTTTTTT	TRBJ1-4	-	TRBV6-5	-
CASSETNNEQFF	TGTGCCAGCAGCGAAACTAACAATGAGCAGTTCTTC	TRBJ2-1	-	TRBV4-2	-
CASSPTGGYYGYTF	TGTGCCAGCAGCCCGACAGGGGGGTACTATGGCTACACCTTC	TRBJ1-2	TRBD1	TRBV5-4	-